The entry that follows covers one TCR beta chain sequence. Its antigen remains unidentified. No qualities accompany the bases; no much larger clone lies one base away. The sample carries other DNA sequences with the same CDR3. A single peripheral blood draw of approximately 120 mL on average was collected from each donor into heparinised tubes. Naive, central memory, regulatory and stem cell-like memory CD4+ T cells were sorted on a BD FACSAria II using a panel including CD45RO, CCR7, CD25, CD127, CD95 and CD27. All sorted populations exceeded 95% purity. Right away, PBMCs were isolated by Lymphoprep density gradient centrifugation and were stained directly, with no culture step. To minimize batch effects, samples were stained and sorted in pairs, one healthy donor with one patient per experiment. This entry belongs to a study of beta chain features in type 1 diabetes listed by TCRdb under 2018. Study-level background: No differences in mean age, gender distribution, total cell number or subset yield were found between patients and healthy donors. The study compared TCRB repertoires of sorted circulating CD4+ T cell subsets between recently diagnosed type 1 diabetes patients and matched healthy donors. Naive and central memory subsets were obtained from all 30 or so donors, but regulatory and stem cell-like memory subsets were isolated from only 8 patients and roughly eight healthy donors. A total of 90 million to 120 million sorted cells were examined across all samples, and a strong correlation was observed between cell number per subset and RNA yield. Study-wide conclusions, independent of this receptor: At VDJ recombination sites, patients with type 1 diabetes made fewer insertions and deleted more nucleotides, a pattern implying thymic rearrangement abnormalities. Naive, central memory and regulatory TCRB repertoires appeared more similar among patients than among healthy donors. PCR might favor shorter templates, but patient and control samples were amplified and corrected together, so any skew would affect both groups equally. A moderate but significant shortening of TCRB CDR3 length was observed in type 1 diabetes patients in all four CD4+ subsets. Because the HLA sub-analyses included only small numbers of individuals, any influence of HLA type on TCRB rearrangement was left unresolved. Because cDNA was sequenced instead of genomic DNA, highly expressing activated cells could be over-represented, though the groups showed no difference in activation or CD3 levels.

The High Capacity cDNA Reverse Transcription Kit was used to reverse transcribe all of the isolated RNA, meaning that expressed TCRB transcripts were what got sequenced. Deep immunoSEQ sequencing was performed on naive, central memory and regulatory T cell samples, with an average of around 3.4 million total reads per sample. Sorted cells were lysed in RLT buffer and RNA was extracted with DNase-treated RNeasy Micro or Mini kits, depending on cell number. To prevent cross-contamination, each cell subset was processed individually, whereas patient and healthy donor samples were processed jointly. Using the immunoSEQ multiplex PCR, TCRB sequences were amplified from cDNA into 87-bp fragments spanning the CDR3 region. Amplicons were sequenced on the Illumina HiSeq platform. Concerning the study's data processing: PCR bias was computationally corrected using synthetic template baselines, reads within Hamming distance 2 were collapsed, and singletons that could not be merged were discarded. By aligning reads against IMGT, V, D and J genes, CDR3 length, and insertions or deletions at six rearrangement sites were assigned. Clonotype counts were normalized to sorted cell number within each subset before computing true diversity and Gini coefficients with the tcR R package. The overlap coefficient, calculated on TCRB nucleotide sequences, was used to measure repertoire sharing. As a proxy for the pre-selection repertoire, out-of-frame TCRB sequences from naive cells were analyzed. TCRdb limited this immuneACCESS table to in-frame rearrangements with V and J called. A share of clones is missing; checked studies link under half to unresolved V genes, and the rest is unexplained. V and J calls and clone size are given by that table; D and trimming were obtained from the DNA. The sample has some 280,000 clones on record, roughly an eighth of them singletons. 0.015% to 0.02% of the sample goes to the ten largest clones.

The germline V gene (reference sequence) gives CDR1 as GTSNPN and CDR2 as SVGIG. The CDR3 contains 12 residues, cysteine and phenylalanine counted. Of all the DNA, just the CDR3 is kept, 36 bases in frame from base 1. V and J lose 3 bases and 0 bases, and a span of 6 bases separates them. This receptor was identified in a man aged 25-45 years with type 1 diabetes. The chain is made from TRBV30 and TRBJ2-7, with the identity of the D gene unclear. Source material: naive CD4+ T cells from blood. The intended sense of this specimen's cell subset or site label: true naive CD4+ T cells. The CDR3 corresponds to CAWSTGSYEQYF. The DNA sequence is given as TGTGCCTGGAGCACTGGCTCCTACGAGCAGTACTTC.